This T cell receptor (beta chain) was retrieved from a study of blood T cell repertoires in COVID-19. Trimming took 5 bases from V and 1 from J, leaving 14 bases between them. The germline V gene encodes CDR1 SEHNR and CDR2 FQNEAQ (reference sequence). The length of the CDR3 is 15 residues. TCRdb's table, derived via immunoSEQ multiplex PCR, lists solely in-frame clones and lacks some. The sample comprises 250,000 to 300,000 clones, about 86% of which are singletons, and 4.5% to 6.5% rests with the top ten. The origin of this receptor is a man older than 75 with acute or convalescent COVID-19. The chain combines TRBV7-9 with TRBJ2-5, with D perhaps matching TRBD1 (6 bases). The sequencing sample was made of peripheral blood. The CDR3 nucleotides are TGTGCCAGCAGCGAACAGACAGGATCCCAAGAGACCCAGTACTTC. This sequence encodes CASSEQTGSQETQYF.